A selection of T cell receptor beta chains follows, all from one sample in a study of early T cells in non-severe SARS-CoV-2 infection. TCRdb reanalysed the 5' RACE reads using MiXCR and keeps one entry per CDR3 protein. The repertoire has tens of thousands of distinct CDR3 sequences, over 7% of them found once; the top ten carry about 20%. The sequenced sample was whole blood. These receptors originate from an adult who was a healthcare worker with PCR-confirmed SARS-CoV-2 infection or an uninfected control (not recorded which). Each CDR3 is given with its conserved first and last residue. Fields, in order: CDR3 protein, CDR3 DNA, J gene, clone size, CDR3 length, V gene, D gene. D genes are given only for firm matches. Size values are once, few and many counts, or a class for expanded clones, and some rows have none.

CDR3 protein: CASSPIVNHEQYF
CDR3 DNA: TGTGCCAGCAGCCCAATAGTGAACCACGAGCAGTACTTC
J gene: TRBJ2-7
clone size: many
CDR3 length: 13
V gene: TRBV27
D gene: .

CDR3 protein: CASSLEQGVNIQYF
CDR3 DNA: TGTGCCAGCAGCTTGGAACAGGGAGTGAACATTCAGTACTTC
J gene: TRBJ2-4
clone size: few
CDR3 length: 14
V gene: TRBV5-5
D gene: .

CDR3 protein: CASSFRTGGDTGELFF
CDR3 DNA: TGTGCCAGCAGTTTCCGGACCGGGGGTGACACCGGGGAGCTGTTTTTT
J gene: TRBJ2-2
clone size: many
CDR3 length: 16
V gene: TRBV12-3/TRBV12-4
D gene: .

CDR3 protein: CASRVGLYGYTF
CDR3 DNA: TGTGCCAGCAGGGTGGGCCTCTATGGCTACACCTTC
J gene: TRBJ1-2
clone size: many
CDR3 length: 12
V gene: TRBV12-3/TRBV12-4
D gene: .

CDR3 protein: CSANFGRVGTDTQYF
CDR3 DNA: TGCAGTGCTAATTTTGGCAGGGTTGGCACAGATACGCAGTATTTT
J gene: TRBJ2-3
clone size: many
CDR3 length: 15
V gene: TRBV20-1
D gene: .

CDR3 protein: CASSIPGLAAYEQYF
CDR3 DNA: TGTGCCAGCAGTATACCGGGACTAGCGGCCTACGAGCAGTACTTC
J gene: TRBJ2-7
clone size: many
CDR3 length: 15
V gene: TRBV6-1
D gene: TRBD2

CDR3 protein: CSALSGPGELFF
CDR3 DNA: TGCAGTGCCCTTTCTGGACCAGGGGAGCTGTTTTTT
J gene: TRBJ2-2
clone size: .
CDR3 length: 12
V gene: TRBV20-1
D gene: .

CDR3 protein: CASSSRTAGGNQPQHF
CDR3 DNA: TGTGCCAGCAGTTCCCGGACCGCGGGAGGCAATCAGCCCCAGCATTTT
J gene: TRBJ1-5
clone size: few
CDR3 length: 16
V gene: TRBV2
D gene: .

CDR3 protein: CASSHNTASSYGYTF
CDR3 DNA: TGTGCCAGCAGCCACAATACAGCGTCTAGCTATGGCTACACCTTC
J gene: TRBJ1-2
clone size: many
CDR3 length: 15
V gene: TRBV7-9
D gene: .

CDR3 protein: CASSQEGGHSGNTIYF
CDR3 DNA: TGCGCCAGCAGCCAAGAGGGGGGACACTCTGGAAACACCATATATTTT
J gene: TRBJ1-3
clone size: many
CDR3 length: 16
V gene: TRBV4-1
D gene: .

CDR3 protein: CSAKGDTQYF
CDR3 DNA: TGCAGCGCGAAGGGAGATACGCAGTATTTT
J gene: TRBJ2-3
clone size: .
CDR3 length: 10
V gene: TRBV29-1
D gene: .

CDR3 protein: CSALGYTEAFF
CDR3 DNA: TGCAGTGCTTTAGGGTACACTGAAGCTTTCTTT
J gene: TRBJ1-1
clone size: few
CDR3 length: 11
V gene: TRBV20-1
D gene: .

CDR3 protein: CASIGGRIYGYTF
CDR3 DNA: TGTGCCAGTATCGGAGGCAGAATCTATGGCTACACCTTC
J gene: TRBJ1-2
clone size: many
CDR3 length: 13
V gene: TRBV19
D gene: .

CDR3 protein: CASSLSGRAQFF
CDR3 DNA: TGCGCCAGCAGCTTGAGCGGGCGGGCACAGTTCTTC
J gene: TRBJ2-1
clone size: few
CDR3 length: 12
V gene: TRBV5-1
D gene: .

CDR3 protein: CSARVGGSEVGEQFF
CDR3 DNA: TGCAGTGCTAGAGTTGGTGGGTCTGAAGTCGGTGAGCAGTTCTTC
J gene: TRBJ2-1
clone size: .
CDR3 length: 15
V gene: TRBV20-1
D gene: .

CDR3 protein: CASSEGRGQQFF
CDR3 DNA: TGTGCCAGCAGTGAGGGAAGGGGGCAGCAGTTCTTC
J gene: TRBJ2-1
clone size: .
CDR3 length: 12
V gene: TRBV2
D gene: TRBD1

CDR3 protein: CASSSFGQAYEQYF
CDR3 DNA: TGTGCCAGCAGCTCCTTCGGACAGGCCTACGAGCAGTACTTC
J gene: TRBJ2-7
clone size: many
CDR3 length: 14
V gene: TRBV7-9
D gene: TRBD1

CDR3 protein: CASSIGGFRETQYF
CDR3 DNA: TGTGCCAGCAGTATCGGGGGCTTCAGAGAGACCCAGTACTTC
J gene: TRBJ2-5
clone size: many
CDR3 length: 14
V gene: TRBV14
D gene: .

CDR3 protein: CASSPEAGATYNEQFF
CDR3 DNA: TGTGCCAGCAGCCCCGAAGCGGGGGCAACCTACAATGAGCAGTTCTTC
J gene: TRBJ2-1
clone size: many
CDR3 length: 16
V gene: TRBV5-4
D gene: TRBD2

CDR3 protein: CASSLGLARPTAKNIQYF
CDR3 DNA: TGTGCCAGCAGCCTAGGGCTCGCCAGACCCACAGCCAAAAACATTCAGTACTTC
J gene: TRBJ2-4
clone size: many
CDR3 length: 18
V gene: TRBV12-3/TRBV12-4
D gene: .

CDR3 protein: CASSLSGISPLHF
CDR3 DNA: TGCGCCAGCAGCTTGTCGGGGATTTCACCCCTCCACTTT
J gene: TRBJ1-6
clone size: few
CDR3 length: 13
V gene: TRBV5-1
D gene: .

CDR3 protein: CASSWDRTGPEAFF
CDR3 DNA: TGCGCCAGCAGCTGGGATAGGACAGGCCCCGAAGCTTTCTTT
J gene: TRBJ1-1
clone size: few
CDR3 length: 14
V gene: TRBV5-1
D gene: TRBD1

CDR3 protein: CANQRTSGGNTQYF
CDR3 DNA: TGTGCCAACCAGAGGACTAGCGGGGGAAATACGCAGTATTTT
J gene: TRBJ2-3
clone size: many
CDR3 length: 14
V gene: TRBV2
D gene: TRBD2

CDR3 protein: CASGLMGGDQETQYF
CDR3 DNA: TGTGCTAGTGGTTTGATGGGCGGGGACCAAGAGACCCAGTACTTC
J gene: TRBJ2-5
clone size: many
CDR3 length: 15
V gene: TRBV12-5
D gene: .

CDR3 protein: CASSGPGNQSPLHF
CDR3 DNA: TGTGCCAGCAGCGGTCCAGGGAATCAGTCACCCCTCCACTTT
J gene: TRBJ1-6
clone size: many
CDR3 length: 14
V gene: TRBV9
D gene: .

CDR3 protein: CSGGLEDETQYF
CDR3 DNA: TGCAGTGGGGGGCTAGAAGATGAGACCCAGTACTTC
J gene: TRBJ2-5
clone size: .
CDR3 length: 12
V gene: TRBV20-1
D gene: .

CDR3 protein: CSARGTMGQRDTGELFF
CDR3 DNA: TGCAGTGCTAGGGGCACAATGGGGCAGAGGGACACCGGGGAGCTGTTTTTT
J gene: TRBJ2-2
clone size: few
CDR3 length: 17
V gene: TRBV20-1
D gene: .

CDR3 protein: CASSEVVIFPYEQYF
CDR3 DNA: TGTGCCAGCAGTGAAGTGGTTATCTTTCCCTACGAGCAGTACTTC
J gene: TRBJ2-7
clone size: .
CDR3 length: 15
V gene: TRBV6-1
D gene: .

CDR3 protein: CASTAQPGYEQYF
CDR3 DNA: TGTGCCAGCACTGCGCAGCCGGGATACGAGCAGTACTTC
J gene: TRBJ2-7
clone size: few
CDR3 length: 13
V gene: TRBV12-3/TRBV12-4
D gene: .